This TCR beta chain was sequenced during a study of Graves' ophthalmopathy and Graves' hyperthyroidism (dated by TCRdb to 2016 to 2018). A note on the overall study: Peripheral blood was collected at initial diagnosis, prior to any treatment. T-cell repertoires of thyroid tissue and blood were compared in about 6 hyperthyroidism patients. To explore V-J signatures that distinguish ophthalmopathy from hyperthyroidism, a discovery set of about a hundred patients was enrolled, made up of around 40 with ophthalmopathy and 57 with stable hyperthyroidism. In total, approximately 130 blood samples were TCR-sequenced: 43 ophthalmopathy, some 75 hyperthyroidism and 17 hyperthyroidism-to-ophthalmopathy patients. After sampling, hyperthyroidism patients received methimazole starting at 30 mg daily, and ophthalmopathy patients received high-dose intravenous methylprednisolone. The study used signatures of the TCR beta repertoire to tell Graves' ophthalmopathy apart from Graves' hyperthyroidism and to predict which patients would progress to ophthalmopathy. An independent validation cohort was composed of roughly 19 hyperthyroidism patients and 15 to 17 patients who later progressed from hyperthyroidism to ophthalmopathy.

Ophthalmopathy patients had moderately to severely active disease, Clinical Activity Score of at least 3, NOSPECS grade of at least 4, and disease duration under 3 months. Anyone with other autoimmune diseases, uncontrolled infections, pregnancy or lactation was excluded from the study. Clinical symptoms, serum thyroxine, TRAb, thyroid ultrasound and orbital computed tomography were used for diagnosis. Using Ficoll-Paque density gradient centrifugation, PBMCs were isolated from about 9.4 ml of fresh peripheral blood. Total RNA was extracted with Trizol reagent and quality-checked on an Agilent 2100 Bioanalyzer. The CDR3 starts with the cysteine, ends with the phenylalanine, and has 14 residues. Solely the CDR3 DNA is kept, with 42 bases framed from the first base. V gives up 2 bases and J gives up 2 bases, and the segment between their germline ends measures 10 bases. Sequences MNHEY (CDR1) and SMNVEV (CDR2) are obtained from the germline V gene (reference sequence).

Results the study describes overall, beyond this receptor: Sample size was not statistically predetermined, and group allocation was not concealed from the investigators. In validation, the model predicted ophthalmopathy progression with over 60% sensitivity and about 73% specificity; roughly 11 predicted patients were CT-confirmed with GO in a median of approximately 6.2 months. Among expanded thyroid clonotypes with frequency above 0.001, most also showed up in blood, which suggests that blood repertoires may reflect the thyroid immune response. Ophthalmopathy was separated from stable hyperthyroidism by the 13-signature model with about 88% sensitivity and around 81% specificity in cross-validation and with 80%/75% in the test set.

For repertoire sequencing, TCR beta CDR3 regions were amplified from RNA transcripts. A first-round RT-PCR used HTBI primers with the Qiagen OneStep RT-PCR kit, followed by a second-round multiplex PCR, size selection and purification. The libraries underwent paired-end sequencing with 100 bp reads on an Illumina HiSeq2000. Turning to the authors' computational methods: SOAPnuke was used to process the reads, throwing out any read that had adapters, had uncalled bases, had a mean Phred below 15, or lacked an exact constant-primer or identifier match. High-quality paired reads were merged with COPE v1.2.5. Each unique nucleotide sequence was defined as a clonotype, and clonotypes were aligned to IMGT TRB V, D and J references with MiTCR v1.1. Only V-J combinations with frequency above 0.0001 were analysed, covering approximately 99% of repertoires. For each V-J combination, a TCR clonal expansion and chaos score was defined as the ratio of F50 clonal expansion to chaos observed in the TCRdist matrix. Welch's t-statistics and random forest were used to reduce the features to approximately 13 V-J combinations, which were then used as input to a naive Bayes classifier. The similarity between thyroid and blood repertoires was quantified using the Morisita-Horn index. TCRdb reanalyzed the raw reads on its own, using fastp at Q25 for trimming and MiXCR for clone calling, and kept in-frame beta chains. Identical CDR3 proteins give one entry, which carries the most common genes and DNA. The V and J calls and clone size are TCRdb's, not the authors'. Recorded for this sample are 300,000 to 350,000 distinct CDR3 sequences; 15% to 20% of them occurred a single time. The ten most abundant clones make up over 9% of the sample.

As to this clonotype: Its cognate antigen has yet to be identified. The sample holds no much larger clone one base away, and base qualities are not on file.

The material sequenced was peripheral blood. The receptor comes from an adult man with Graves' ophthalmopathy. This receptor chain uses TRBV27 and TRBJ2-7, with the identity of the D gene unclear. The DNA sequence is TGTGCCAGCAGTTTACTCTCTAAAACCTACGAGCAGTACTTC. This sequence encodes CASSLLSKTYEQYF.